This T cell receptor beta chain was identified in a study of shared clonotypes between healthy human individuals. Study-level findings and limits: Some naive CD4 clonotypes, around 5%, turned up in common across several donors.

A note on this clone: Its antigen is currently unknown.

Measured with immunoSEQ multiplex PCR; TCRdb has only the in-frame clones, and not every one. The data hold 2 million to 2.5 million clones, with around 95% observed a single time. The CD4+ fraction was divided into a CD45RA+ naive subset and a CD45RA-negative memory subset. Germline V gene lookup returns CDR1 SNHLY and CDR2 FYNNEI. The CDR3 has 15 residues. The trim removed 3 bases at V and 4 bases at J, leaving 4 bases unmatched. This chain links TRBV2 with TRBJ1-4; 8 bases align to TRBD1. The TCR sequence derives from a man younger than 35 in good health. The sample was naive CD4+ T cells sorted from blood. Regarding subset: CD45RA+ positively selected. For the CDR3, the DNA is TGTGCCAGCAGTGACGGACAGGGCCTTAATGAAAAACTGTTTTTT. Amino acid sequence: CASSDGQGLNEKLFF.